This TCR beta chain originates from a study of blood T cell repertoires in COVID-19. As for the study in general: From T cells, B-cell-depleted T cells, or PBMCs came the material, which was cDNA or gDNA.

Patients in Seattle were enrolled during active infection, then followed longitudinally. Sequencing used immunoSEQ multiplex PCR; TCRdb keeps in-frame clones, though not all of them. The sample lists a few hundred thousand clones, over 80% seen once, with approximately 6.5% in the top ten. The CDR3 is 15 amino acids. The J segment lost 4 bases and the V segment lost 2 bases, leaving 7 bases of the junction unmatched. The germline V gene has CDR1 SGDLS and CDR2 YYNGEE. The rearrangement links TRBV9 to TRBJ1-2; 8 positions agree with TRBD1. Sequencing input: peripheral blood. This receptor was identified in a woman in her forties or fifties with COVID-19, enrolled during active disease. The CDR3 here is CASSVWWDRSYGYTF. In DNA, the CDR3 is TGTGCCAGCAGCGTGTGGTGGGACAGGAGCTATGGCTACACCTTC.